The present entry profiles one T cell receptor (beta chain) with its context. Its antigen remains unknown. CDR3 size: 14 residues. From germline, CDR1 is SGDLS and CDR2 YYNGEE. V lost 4 bases and J lost 7; bases outside the gene matches: 2. The data were produced by immunoSEQ multiplex PCR, yet TCRdb's version contains in-frame clones alone and is incomplete. The sample records around 30,000 clones, 75% to 90% being singletons. The data are from a study of regulatory and conventional T cells in RAG deficiency. Study-wide points: Shannon entropy was markedly lower and Simpson indices higher in RAG-deficient patients than control T-cell subsets. Omenn patients showed >85% Treg-Tconv overlap and shorter CDR3 lengths.

The sample was also linked to a second study, of regulatory T cells. According to that study: Amplification used 52 TRBV primers and 13 TRBJ primers.

The sequence came from a human donor in good health. V gene TRBV9 combines with J gene TRBJ2-1, with TRBD2 matching over 13 bases. The sample was CD8+ T cells sorted from blood. CDR3 nucleotide sequence: TGTGCCAGCAGCCTGACTAGCGGGGGGAATGAGCAGTTCTTC. It specifies CASSLTSGGNEQFF.